This T cell receptor beta chain is drawn from a study of CD8 T cells in Susac syndrome. Reverse transcription of roughly 0.5 to 1 ug RNA used random hexamers. The method of amplification for TCR beta CDR3 was immunoSEQ multiplex PCR, covering 54 Vbeta and 13 Jbeta. TCRdb independently ran MiXCR on the immunoSEQ multiplex PCR reads; one entry per CDR3 protein. The profile shows 130,000 or so distinct CDR3 sequences, nearly 96% of them singletons. With 1 base clipped from V and 8 bases from J, the junction kept 9 bases outside the gene matches. The CDR3 runs to 16 residues. Germline CDR1 reads PRHDT; CDR2 reads FYEKMQ (reference sequence). The T cells that were sequenced for TCR beta were CD8+ and CD4+ cells from blood. As judged by recently defined diagnostic criteria, patients with Susac syndrome had definite or probable disease. FACS was used to enrich TEMRA cells, whereas the CD8+ and CD4+ T cells were obtained by negative isolation.

The sequenced sample was CD4+ T cells from PBMCs. The receptor was isolated from a human donor with Susac syndrome. The chain is built from TRBV13 and TRBJ2-1; 9 positions match TRBD2. The CDR3 DNA sequence: TGTGCCAGCAGCTTAGTGGTCGCGGGAGGGATAGATGAGCAGTTCTTC. Encoded protein: CASSLVVAGGIDEQFF.